The 11 T cell receptor beta chains below all came from one sample that was sequenced in a study of human T cells and chemical hapten exposure. Time point: pre-sensitization, week 0. Treatment noted: therapeutic diphenylcyclopropenone sensitization with weekly scalp DPC. TCRdb processed the RACE reads anew with MiXCR; each CDR3 protein has one entry. The repertoire holds more than 250,000 distinct CDR3 sequences, with 7.5% to 10% as singletons. The sequencing used whole blood, collected in connection with sensitization to the hapten diphenylcyclopropenone (DPC). Receptors originate from a woman aged 40 to 49 with alopecia areata. Some clones in this sample may be carry-over from other donors' samples.

This clonotype turned up a few times. The J gene is TRBJ1-4, the V gene TRBV5-1; a weak D match, TRBD1 (6 bases). Germline-derived CDR1 and CDR2 are SGHRS and YFSETQ. The length of the CDR3 is 15 residues. V was cut by 0 bases and J by 7 bases, with 13 bases left in between. The CDR3: CASSLDRVSPEKLFF. For the CDR3, the DNA is TGCGCCAGCAGCTTGGACAGGGTTTCTCCTGAAAAACTGTTTTTT.

The V gene is TRBV18, the J gene TRBJ2-3; D may match TRBD1 or TRBD2 (7 bases each). This CDR3 comprises 15 residues. Germline CDR1 KGHSH, CDR2 LQKENI. Trimming removed 6 bases at V and 0 bases at J, with 13 bases between. As DNA, the CDR3 is TGTGCCAGCTCCGGGGGGACAGCTAGCACAGATACGCAGTATTTT. This codes for CASSGGTASTDTQYF.

This clonotype was counted many times. V is TRBV28 and J is TRBJ1-2, with unresolved D. Germline V gene sequence: CDR1 MDHEN, CDR2 SYDVKM. The CDR3 loop spans 12 amino acids. V was pared by 4 bases and J by 2 bases, with 5 bases between. CDR3: CASSSDNYGYTF. The CDR3, as DNA: TGTGCCAGCAGTTCCGACAACTATGGCTACACCTTC.

This clonotype was counted between two and nine times. The rearrangement links TRBV5-5 to TRBJ1-4; tentative D call: TRBD1 (5 bases). The V and J ends lost 7 bases and 2 bases respectively, with 9 bases between them. Germline CDR1 and CDR2: SGHKS and YYEKEE (reference sequence). This CDR3 spans 13 amino acids. The CDR3: CASPAGTNEKLFF. The CDR3 bases are TGTGCCAGCCCGGCAGGGACTAATGAAAAACTGTTTTTT.

This clonotype was seen a handful of times. This rearrangement joins TRBV12-3 or TRBV12-4 to TRBJ2-1; D perhaps matches TRBD1 (6 bases). V shed 5 bases and J shed 9 bases, with 14 bases lying between them. The CDR3 runs 13 residues. DNA for the CDR3: TGTGCCAGCAGTCTCTACAGGGATGCTGAGCAGTTCTTC. Translated, it gives CASSLYRDAEQFF.

This clonotype was observed many times. The chain joins TRBV28 to TRBJ2-7; D assignment may be TRBD1 or TRBD2 (5 bases each). Germline loops: CDR1 MDHEN, CDR2 SYDVKM. This CDR3 spans 15 amino acids. Trimming stripped 6 bases from V and 2 bases from J, with 17 bases between. Written as DNA, the CDR3 is TGTGCCAGCAGCCCCACGGGACGGCCCACCTACGAGCAGTACTTC. As protein: CASSPTGRPTYEQYF.

The CDR3: CASTGTVDTEAFF. CDR3 DNA: TGTGCCAGCACAGGGACAGTCGACACTGAAGCTTTCTTT. V and J are TRBV25-1 and TRBJ1-1, with 7 bases fitting TRBD1. With 7 bases clipped from V and 3 bases from J, the junction kept 5 bases outside the gene matches. Per the germline V gene, CDR1 is MGHDK and CDR2 is SYGVNS. The CDR3 covers 13 residues.

This clonotype was recorded a few times. The chain joins TRBV29-1 to TRBJ2-7; D assignment may be TRBD1 or TRBD2 (5 bases each). The V gene lost 0 bases and the J gene lost 3 bases, with 18 bases spanning the gap. The CDR3 has 16 amino acids. The germline CDR1 and CDR2 sequences are SQVTM and ANQGSEA. The DNA of the CDR3 is TGCAGCGTTGAAGACCCGAAGAGGGGCGCCCTCTACGAGCAGTACTTC. Translation: CSVEDPKRGALYEQYF.

This clonotype has only a few counts. The rearrangement uses TRBV3-1 and TRBJ2-1; no clear D gene. From germline, CDR1 is LGHDT and CDR2 YNNKEL (reference sequence). V was cut by 3 bases and J by 10 bases, with 10 bases left in between. This CDR3 contains 12 residues. The CDR3, as DNA: TGTGCCAGCAGCCACCGAGTAGGGGAGCAGTTCTTC. It specifies CASSHRVGEQFF.

The gene calls are TRBV6-2 or TRBV6-3 and TRBJ2-7; 8 bases map to TRBD1. V shed 1 base and J 6 bases; nucleotides not matched to a gene: 8. CDR1 is MNHEY, CDR2 SVGEGT, per germline. The CDR3 runs 15 residues. The CDR3 is CASSYYAGGRAEQYF. The CDR3 DNA is TGTGCCAGCAGTTACTACGCAGGGGGCAGAGCCGAGCAGTACTTC.

This clonotype was counted only a few times. The chain uses TRBV28 and TRBJ2-2; D might be TRBD2 (6 bases). V was pared by 3 bases and J by 2 bases, with 25 bases between. The germline V gene encodes CDR1 MDHEN and CDR2 SYDVKM. The CDR3 extends over 20 amino acids. The chain's CDR3 is CASSFEGGLASGPNTGELFF. As DNA, the CDR3 is TGTGCCAGCAGTTTTGAAGGAGGTCTAGCGTCAGGGCCCAACACCGGGGAGCTGTTTTTT.